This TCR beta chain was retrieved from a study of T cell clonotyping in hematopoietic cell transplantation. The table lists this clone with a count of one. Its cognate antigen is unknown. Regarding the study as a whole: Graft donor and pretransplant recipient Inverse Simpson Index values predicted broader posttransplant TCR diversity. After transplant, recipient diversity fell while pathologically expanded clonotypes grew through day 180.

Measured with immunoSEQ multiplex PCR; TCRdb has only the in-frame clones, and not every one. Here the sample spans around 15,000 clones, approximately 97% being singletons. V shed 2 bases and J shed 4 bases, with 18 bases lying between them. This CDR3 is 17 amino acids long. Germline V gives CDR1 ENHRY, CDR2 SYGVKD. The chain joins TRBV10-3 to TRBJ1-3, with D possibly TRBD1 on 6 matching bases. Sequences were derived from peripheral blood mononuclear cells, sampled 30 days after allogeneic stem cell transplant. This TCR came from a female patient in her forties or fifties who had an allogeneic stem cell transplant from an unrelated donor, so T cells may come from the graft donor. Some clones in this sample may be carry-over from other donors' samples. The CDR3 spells CAISEPYVAGAGNTIYF. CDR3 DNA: TGTGCCATCAGTGAGCCCTACGTGGCAGGGGCCGGAAACACCATATATTTT.